This TCR beta chain comes out of a study of spatial heterogeneity in lung cancer. Study background: Beta-chain sequences consistently outnumbered alpha-chain sequences in detection.

This CDR3 has 15 amino acids. Points from the study as a whole: Detection of ubiquitous tumor TCRs in blood was higher at resection than follow-up.

Carried by each TCR cDNA molecule was a unique molecular identifier. From the 5' RACE reads, TCRdb called clonotypes with MiXCR, one entry per CDR3 protein. The table has 43,000 or so distinct CDR3 sequences, around 7.1% seen once. The table lists this clonotype with many counts. As yet, its antigen is unknown. Compared with germline, one end of the junction differs, possibly owing to a read error. As to time point: sample taken at primary tumor resection. TCRs were sequenced from unsorted whole RNA of tumor, nontumor lung or PBMC. A total of around 67 untreated early-stage non-small cell lung cancer patients served as donors.

This chain uses TRBV12-3 or TRBV12-4 with TRBJ2-7, with D maybe TRBD2 (7 bases). The input for sequencing was PBMCs, taken at surgery. This clonotype originated in a female donor with early-stage non-small cell lung cancer. The CDR3 coding sequence is TGTGCCAGCAGTTTCTCAATCCGGGCCGGGGGGCCTCCAGGCTTC. Encoded protein: CASSFSIRAGGPPGF.